Below, 8 T cell receptor beta chains from the same sample are listed, as sequenced in a study of T cell repertoires in cytomegalovirus infection. TCRdb re-analysed the reads in MiXCR, keeping a single row per CDR3 protein. The data contain approximately 400,000 distinct CDR3 sequences, roughly a third of them singletons. What was sequenced was PBMCs. These receptors were taken from a human donor in good health (CMV status not recorded). Some clones in this sample may be carry-over from other donors' samples.

This chain joins TRBV20-1 and TRBJ2-7; TRBD1 aligns across 7 bases. CDR1 and CDR2 (germline): DFQATT, SNEGSKA (reference sequence). J was trimmed by 4 bases and V by 4 bases; bases with no gene match: 7. This CDR3 contains 13 residues. The CDR3 sequence is CSATIGTAYEQYF. CDR3 coding DNA: TGCAGTGCTACGATCGGGACAGCGTACGAGCAGTACTTC.

This clonotype was observed many times. The chain links TRBV3-1 to TRBJ2-3, with a weak D call TRBD2 (5 bases). CDR3 length: 15 residues. Germline V CDR1 and CDR2: LGHDT, YNNKEL (reference sequence). With 5 bases removed from V and 4 bases from J, the gap between germline ends came to 16 bases. Here the CDR3 reads CASSDLARPADTQYF. The CDR3 DNA sequence: TGTGCCAGCAGCGACCTAGCCCGCCCCGCAGATACGCAGTATTTT.

CDR3 in DNA: TGTGCCAGCAGTCGTTCAAGTATGAACACTGAAGCTTTCTTT. It yields the protein CASSRSSMNTEAFF. This chain connects TRBV6-2 or TRBV6-3 to TRBJ1-1, with D hard to call. CDR1 is MNHEY, CDR2 SVGEGT, per germline. Between the trimmed V and J ends, which lost 5 bases and 0 bases, there was a span of 10 bases. CDR3 length: 14 residues.

The chain couples TRBV29-1 to TRBJ1-1; 7 nucleotides match TRBD1. Germline CDR1 and CDR2: SQVTM and ANQGSEA. CDR3 length: 12 residues. V shed 6 bases, J shed 1 base, and the junction held 2 bases outside the gene matches. The CDR3 coding sequence is TGCAGCGTGAGGACAGGGAACACTGAAGCTTTCTTT. Protein sequence: CSVRTGNTEAFF.

As to this clonotype: This could be a read error, since a much larger clone is one nucleotide away. The V and J genes are TRBV7-2 and TRBJ2-7; TRBD2 aligns across 10 bases. This CDR3 has 14 residues. Germline V gene sequence: CDR1 SGHTA, CDR2 FQGNSA. CDR3: CSSSLGLAEYEQYF. CDR3 bases: TGTTCCAGCAGCTTAGGACTAGCGGAGTACGAGCAGTACTTC.

V is TRBV29-1 and J is TRBJ2-1, with a tentative D call TRBD1 (6 bases). V was shortened by 4 bases and J by 10 bases, with 20 bases between the two germline ends. CDR1 SQVTM and CDR2 ANQGSEA come from the germline V gene. The length of the CDR3 is 14 residues. This CDR3 is CSVVTRTVLPEQFF. CDR3 sequence (DNA): TGCAGCGTTGTCACCCGGACAGTCCTTCCAGAGCAGTTCTTC.

This clonotype was picked up a small number of times. V is TRBV7-8 and J is TRBJ1-1; D perhaps matches TRBD1 (5 bases). The CDR3 spans 14 residues. Germline V gene sequence: CDR1 SGHVS, CDR2 FQNEAQ. V was pared by 1 base and J by 6 bases, with 12 bases between. The chain's CDR3 is CASSLVSQGSEAFF. CDR3 sequence (DNA): TGTGCCAGCAGCTTAGTATCCCAGGGTTCTGAAGCTTTCTTT.

The chain has TRBV12-3 or TRBV12-4 and TRBJ1-5; D remains ambiguous. The CDR3 is made up of 13 amino acids. With 4 bases removed from V and 7 bases from J, the gap between germline ends came to 11 bases. The CDR3: CASSYRSEQPQHF. CDR3 in DNA: TGTGCCAGCAGTTACAGATCAGAGCAGCCCCAGCATTTT.